Listed here are 31 T cell receptor beta chains from one sample, sequenced in a study of cytomegalovirus exposure and HLA in healthy donors. The study ran its PCR with 60 Vbeta and 13 Jbeta primers. This table comes from immunoSEQ multiplex PCR, and its TCRdb copy is limited to in-frame clones, with some not included. The top ten clones hold roughly 1.9% of a sample with approximately 220,000 clones, approximately 70% of them seen once. The sequenced sample consisted of PBMCs. The receptors come from a woman aged 25 to 39 in good health and CMV-seronegative.

The rearrangement joins TRBV6-6 to TRBJ1-4; D gene ambiguous. Between the trimmed V and J ends, which lost 2 bases and 7 bases, there was a span of 11 bases. Germline V gene data show CDR1 as MNHNY and CDR2 as SVGAGI (reference sequence). This CDR3 has 14 amino acids. CDR3 coding DNA: TGTGCCAGCAGTTACGGAGGGCTGGGTGAAAAACTGTTTTTT. Amino acid sequence: CASSYGGLGEKLFF.

V and J are TRBV18 and TRBJ2-2, with TRBD1 matching 8 bases. The CDR3 is 15 residues long. The junction had 6 bases not matched to a gene; V was cut back by 5 bases and J by 4 bases. Germline V gene lookup returns CDR1 KGHSH and CDR2 LQKENI. The CDR3 DNA sequence: TGTGCCAGCTCATTTCAGGGGGCGGCCACCGGGGAGCTGTTTTTT. This codes for CASSFQGAATGELFF.

With regard to this clone: A junction boundary mismatches the germline segment, possibly from a read error. The V gene is TRBV7-7, the J gene TRBJ1-1; D is unclear. Per germline, CDR1 SSHAT and CDR2 FNYEAQ (reference sequence). CDR3 length equals 13 residues. This chain's CDR3 is CASSLAENTEAFF. The CDR3 DNA follows: TGTGCTAGCAGCTTGGCAGAAAACACTGAAGCTTTCTTT.

This clone came up a few times. The rearrangement links TRBV6-5 to TRBJ2-7; D not resolved. Trimming shortened V by 6 bases and J by 3 bases, and 15 bases separated the two germline ends. From germline, CDR1 is MNHEY and CDR2 SVGAGI. CDR3 length equals 14 residues. CDR3 nucleotides: TGTGCCAGCAGCGCGCACCAATCCCTCTACGAGCAGTACTTC. Translated: CASSAHQSLYEQYF.

This clone was counted once. This sequence joins TRBV6-6 and TRBJ2-4; D may be TRBD1 (5 bases). Trimming stripped 4 bases from V and 1 base from J, with 8 bases between. The length of the CDR3 is 14 residues. The germline gives CDR1 MNHNY, CDR2 SVGAGI (reference sequence). The CDR3 spells CASSFGAAKNIQYF. The DNA of the CDR3 is TGTGCCAGCAGTTTTGGGGCTGCCAAAAACATTCAGTACTTC.

Of note for this clone: A junction boundary mismatches the germline segment, possibly from a read error. The same CDR3 can be traced to other DNA sequences in this sample. The chain joins TRBV7-6 to TRBJ2-7; 8 bases match TRBD1. The CDR3 loop spans 16 amino acids. The germline V gene encodes CDR1 SGHVS and CDR2 FNYEAQ. The CDR3 spells CASSLNSGQGAGEQYF. The CDR3 nucleotides read TGTGCTAGCAGCTTAAACTCCGGCCAGGGGGCGGGAGAGCAGTACTTC.

The chain links TRBV5-1 to TRBJ2-5, with TRBD2 identical over 13 bases. V trimming: 4 bases; J trimming: 3 bases; junction bases outside the gene matches: 6. This CDR3 spans 16 amino acids. CDR1 SGHRS and CDR2 YFSETQ come from the germline V gene. The CDR3 coding sequence is TGCGCCAGCAGCACCCTGACTAGCGGGGGGAAAGAGACCCAGTACTTC. This translates into CASSTLTSGGKETQYF.

This rearrangement joins TRBV11-2 to TRBJ2-1; D not resolved. The CDR3 loop spans 15 amino acids. V lost 0 bases, J lost 2 bases, and 8 bases lay in between. Germline values: CDR1 SGHAT, CDR2 FQNNGV. The CDR3 bases are TGTGCCAGCAGCTTAGATAGCCGGGCCTACAATGAGCAGTTCTTC. This codes for CASSLDSRAYNEQFF.

Concerning this clone itself: One end of the junction varies from germline; a read error may be responsible. The V and J genes are TRBV30 and TRBJ1-2; the match to TRBD1 covers 7 bases. This CDR3 has 13 residues. The V gene's germline CDR1 is GTSNPN and CDR2 SVGIG (reference sequence). The CDR3 reads CASRQGEYDGCTF. As DNA, the CDR3 is TGTGCCTCCAGGCAGGGGGAGTACGATGGCTGCACCTTC.

V usage is TRBV30 and J usage is TRBJ1-2, with D tentatively TRBD1 (5 bases). The CDR3 length is 13 residues. Germline V lookup: CDR1 GTSNPN, CDR2 SVGIG (reference sequence). Trimming removed 3 bases at V and 4 bases at J, with 12 bases between. The CDR3 DNA is TGTGCCTGGAGGAAAACAGGCAGCTATGGCTACACCTTC. Amino acid sequence: CAWRKTGSYGYTF.

This sequence joins TRBV2 and TRBJ2-2; TRBD2 aligns across 11 bases. After removal of 6 bases from V and 1 base from J, the junction contained 7 bases not matched to a gene. The CDR3 runs 17 residues. Per germline, CDR1 SNHLY and CDR2 FYNNEI. CDR3 nucleotides: TGTGCCAGCAGCCAGTGGCTAGCGGGAGGGAACACCGGGGAGCTGTTTTTT. Translation: CASSQWLAGGNTGELFF.

About this clone: This CDR3 is also generated by other DNA sequences in the sample. The rearrangement links TRBV9 to TRBJ2-5, with D perhaps TRBD1 (5 bases). The CDR3 consists of 13 residues. Per the germline V gene, CDR1 is SGDLS and CDR2 is YYNGEE. Trimming left V 0 bases short and J 4 bases short, with 7 bases between. This CDR3 is CASSVGQGETQYF. The CDR3 DNA is TGTGCCAGCAGCGTAGGTCAGGGAGAGACCCAGTACTTC.

This clone appeared a single time. V gene TRBV5-1 combines with J gene TRBJ2-5; no definite D call. The tail of the sequence fits TRBJ2-7 better, so the J call may be wrong. This CDR3 is built from 12 residues. Germline CDR1 and CDR2: SGHRS and YFSETQ. The CDR3 region is CASSLGSHEQYF. CDR3 DNA sequence: TGCGCCAGCAGCTTGGGGTCCCACGAGCAGTACTTC.

V usage is TRBV6-1 and J usage is TRBJ2-7, with 11 positions matching TRBD2. Germline assignment: CDR1 MNHNS and CDR2 SASEGT. This CDR3 is built from 15 residues. J lost 3 bases, V lost 6 bases, and 7 bases had no gene match. The CDR3 loop reads CASSAGTSGYYEQYF. In DNA form, the CDR3 reads TGTGCCAGCAGCGCCGGGACTAGCGGATACTACGAGCAGTACTTC.

The chain has TRBV27 and TRBJ2-1; 9 bases fit TRBD1. Germline V CDR1 and CDR2: MNHEY, SMNVEV (reference sequence). The junction had 15 bases not matched to a gene; V was cut back by 8 bases and J by 4 bases. This CDR3 spans 17 amino acids. The DNA of the CDR3 is TGTGCCAGCCACCGGACAGGGGCCCCATTTCCTTACAATGAGCAGTTCTTC. It codes for CASHRTGAPFPYNEQFF.

The V and J genes are TRBV5-1 and TRBJ2-1, with a possible D match to TRBD2 (7 bases). Germline V gene sequence: CDR1 SGHRS, CDR2 YFSETQ. V was clipped by 1 base and J by 0 bases, with 14 bases between them. The CDR3 has 17 amino acids. CDR3 in amino acids: CASSLWGGQSSYNEQFF. The CDR3 DNA reads TGCGCCAGCAGCTTGTGGGGGGGCCAGAGCTCCTACAATGAGCAGTTCTTC. Full variable domain (remainder filled in from reference TRBV5-1 and TRBJ2-1): KAGVTQTPRYLIKTRGQQVTLSCSPISGHRSVSWYQQTPGQGLQFLFEYFSETQRNKGNFPGRFSGRQFSNSRSEMNVSTLELGDSALYLCASSLWGGQSSYNEQFFGPGTRLTVL.

The chain carries TRBV9 and TRBJ1-2, with unresolved D. CDR3 size: 14 residues. Trimming removed 0 bases from V and 4 bases from J, with 10 bases in between. Germline V CDR1 and CDR2: SGDLS, YYNGEE. CDR3 nucleotides: TGTGCCAGCAGCGTAGCGGGGAGCGGCTATGGCTACACCTTC. This gives the protein CASSVAGSGYGYTF.

The CDR3 bases are TGTGCCAGCATTTCTGGCGTTATCGGATCTCGGGATGGCTACACCTTC. Residues: CASISGVIGSRDGYTF. This chain joins TRBV2 and TRBJ1-2; no clear D. CDR1 and CDR2 (germline): SNHLY, FYNNEI. V was trimmed by 7 bases and J by 6 bases, leaving 24 bases between them. The CDR3 extends over 16 amino acids.

V and J are TRBV29-1 and TRBJ2-5; the match to TRBD2 covers 7 bases. TRBJ2-7 matches the DNA end more closely, so the J call is doubtful. CDR1 SQVTM and CDR2 ANQGSEA come from the germline V gene. CDR3 length equals 14 residues. CDR3: CSVDGGGSSYEQYF. In DNA form, the CDR3 reads TGCAGCGTTGATGGTGGCGGGAGCTCCTACGAGCAGTACTTC.

The CDR3 nucleotides are TGCAGCGTTGACAGACAGACCGGGACAGGCTATGGCTACACCTTC. It is translated as CSVDRQTGTGYGYTF. The V and J genes are TRBV29-1 and TRBJ1-2; 8 bases match TRBD1. Germline CDR1 and CDR2: SQVTM and ANQGSEA. Germline trimming cut 3 bases from V and 4 bases from J; bases unmatched to any gene: 10. The CDR3 runs 15 residues.

The chain links TRBV7-8 to TRBJ1-1; D not certain. Germline loops: CDR1 SGHVS, CDR2 FQNEAQ. With 5 bases removed from V and 6 bases from J, the gap between germline ends came to 13 bases. The CDR3 contains 13 residues. CDR3 protein: CASSRLPGAEAFF. The CDR3 DNA reads TGTGCCAGCAGCCGTTTACCGGGAGCTGAAGCTTTCTTT.

This clone was seen once. This chain joins TRBV5-6 and TRBJ2-7; TRBD2 matches 8 bases. The V segment lost 4 bases and the J segment 4 bases; nucleotides outside the gene matches: 4. This CDR3 has 13 amino acids. Germline CDR1 SGHDT, CDR2 YYEEEE. The chain's CDR3 is CASSELAVYEQYF. In DNA form, the CDR3 reads TGTGCCAGCAGCGAACTAGCGGTTTACGAGCAGTACTTC.

The genes are TRBV5-1 and TRBJ1-3; D uncertain. The germline CDR1 and CDR2 sequences are SGHRS and YFSETQ. This CDR3 is 15 amino acids long. The V end was cut by 0 bases, the J end by 0 bases, with 7 bases between. The DNA of the CDR3 is TGCGCCAGCAGCTTGGAGCTAGCCTCTGGAAACACCATATATTTT. Translation gives CASSLELASGNTIYF.

The table lists this clone with a few counts. The chain couples TRBV7-2 to TRBJ1-5; D call uncertain. Germline V gene lookup returns CDR1 SGHTA and CDR2 FQGNSA. The CDR3 is 17 residues long. The V end lost 0 bases, the J end lost 1 base, and 13 bases lay between the germline ends. The CDR3 nucleotides read TGTGCCAGCAGCTTAGCGGGCAGGTTCCCGAGCAATCAGCCCCAGCATTTT. Translating gives CASSLAGRFPSNQPQHF.

V is TRBV27 and J is TRBJ2-1; D may be TRBD1 (6 bases). Germline CDR1 MNHEY, CDR2 SMNVEV (reference sequence). The length of the CDR3 is 11 residues. V lost 5 bases, J lost 9 bases, and 8 bases lay in between. The DNA of the CDR3 is TGTGCCAGCAGTGCAGGGGTTGAGCAGTTCTTC. Translating gives CASSAGVEQFF.

The rearrangement joins TRBV19 to TRBJ1-4; D ambiguous. Germline values: CDR1 LNHDA, CDR2 SQIVND (reference sequence). Trimming left V 6 bases short and J 2 bases short, with 10 bases between. This CDR3 is 14 amino acids long. The CDR3 sequence is CASSPVATNEKLFF. Written as DNA, the CDR3 is TGTGCCAGTAGCCCGGTTGCGACTAATGAAAAACTGTTTTTT.

The chain joins TRBV29-1 to TRBJ2-1, with D maybe TRBD2 (7 bases). The CDR3 sequence is 13 residues long. Per the germline V gene, CDR1 is SQVTM and CDR2 is ANQGSEA. The V gene lost 0 bases and the J gene lost 8 bases, with 11 bases spanning the gap. CDR3 loop: CSVEEQGRDEQFF. The CDR3 nucleotides read TGCAGCGTTGAAGAGCAGGGGAGGGATGAGCAGTTCTTC.

This clone occurred a few times. The rearrangement uses TRBV9 and TRBJ2-3; 9 positions match TRBD2. Germline CDR1 and CDR2: SGDLS and YYNGEE. This CDR3 contains 15 residues. J was trimmed by 2 bases and V by 3 bases; bases with no gene match: 4. The CDR3 sequence: CASSETSGHTDTQYF. CDR3 coding DNA: TGTGCCAGCAGCGAGACTAGCGGACACACAGATACGCAGTATTTT.

The rearrangement links TRBV9 to TRBJ2-3; no clear D. Per the germline V gene, CDR1 is SGDLS and CDR2 is YYNGEE. V lost 0 bases, J lost 3 bases, and 2 bases lay in between. CDR3 length: 12 amino acids. The CDR3 region is CASSVVTDTQYF. DNA for the CDR3: TGTGCCAGCAGCGTAGTAACAGATACGCAGTATTTT.

Concerning this clone itself: At one boundary the junction diverges from the germline segment, which might be a read error. The V call is TRBV7-6, the J call TRBJ2-7; 8 nucleotides match TRBD1. The germline V gene encodes CDR1 SGHVS and CDR2 FNYEAQ. The CDR3 consists of 13 residues. For the CDR3, the DNA is TGTGCTAGCAGCTTAGACAGGGGAGGCGAGCAGTACTTC. Its protein is CASSLDRGGEQYF.

The chain carries TRBV5-5 and TRBJ1-1; D is ambiguous. This CDR3 is built from 15 residues. The germline V gene encodes CDR1 SGHKS and CDR2 YYEKEE (reference sequence). V was clipped by 1 base and J by 2 bases, with 12 bases between them. CDR3: CASSLTFGINTEAFF. As DNA, the CDR3 is TGTGCCAGCAGCTTGACGTTCGGTATCAACACTGAAGCTTTCTTT.